This section outlines one TCR beta chain sequence together with its context. Its antigen is not known. These data come from a study of OX40 agonist ivuxolimab in advanced cancers. The wider study: Dose-escalation subjects each had hepatocellular carcinoma, melanoma, renal cell or head and neck cancer.

Study outcomes and limitations: Some nonresponders additionally presented with little normalized T-cell clonal expansion.

Losses at the gene ends were 6 bases for V and 4 bases for J; bases not matched to a gene: 7. Germline values: CDR1 MNHEY, CDR2 SVGAGI. There are 15 residues in the CDR3. Clones were read by immunoSEQ multiplex PCR, and TCRdb kept only the in-frame ones, dropping some. The sample carries about 62,000 clones, 85% recorded once. Material: CD4+ or CD8+ T cells sorted from blood, obtained in a trial of the OX40 agonist ivuxolimab. The V gene is TRBV6-5, the J gene TRBJ1-3; 9 nucleotides agree with TRBD1. The source of this sequence is an adult with an advanced solid tumor such as melanoma, head and neck, liver or kidney cancer. The chain's CDR3 is CASSRTGANGNTIYF. In nucleotides, the CDR3 is TGTGCCAGCAGCCGGACAGGGGCTAACGGAAACACCATATATTTT.